This T cell receptor (beta chain) comes out of a study of control samples from healthy donors and cancer patients. Per the germline V gene, CDR1 is SGDLS and CDR2 is YYNGEE. CDR3 length equals 16 residues. The V end was cut by 4 bases, the J end by 1 base, with 17 bases between. Only in-frame clones appear in the TCRdb table, and some are missing; sequencing was by immunoSEQ multiplex PCR. Of some 140,000 clones listed, 92% were seen once; the top ten hold roughly 12%. The TCR originated in a man aged 30 to 39 in good health. Sample: blood. The chain employs TRBV9 and TRBJ1-1, with TRBD1 as a possible D gene (6 bases). CDR3 sequence: CASSQNYGGPNTEAFF. The DNA for the CDR3 is TGTGCCAGCAGCCAAAATTACGGGGGCCCGAACACTGAAGCTTTCTTT.